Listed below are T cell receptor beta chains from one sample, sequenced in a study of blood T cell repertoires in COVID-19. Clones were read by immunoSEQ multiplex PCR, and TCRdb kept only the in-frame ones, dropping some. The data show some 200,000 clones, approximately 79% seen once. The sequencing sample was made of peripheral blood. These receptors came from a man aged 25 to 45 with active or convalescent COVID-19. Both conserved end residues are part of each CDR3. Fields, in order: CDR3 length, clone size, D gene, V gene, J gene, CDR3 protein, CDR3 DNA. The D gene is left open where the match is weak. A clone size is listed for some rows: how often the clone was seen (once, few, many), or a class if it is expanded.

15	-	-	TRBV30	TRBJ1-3	CAWSVQVYSGNTIYF	TGTGCCTGGAGTGTACAGGTTTACTCTGGAAACACCATATATTTT
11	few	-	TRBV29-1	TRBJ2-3	CSVGEPDTQYF	TGCAGCGTCGGAGAGCCAGATACGCAGTATTTT
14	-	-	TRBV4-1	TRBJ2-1	CASSQEPVGNEQFF	TGCGCCAGCAGCCAAGAGCCGGTCGGCAATGAGCAGTTCTTC
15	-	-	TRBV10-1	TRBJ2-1	CASSEYRVGSNVQFF	TGCGCCAGCAGTGAGTACAGGGTCGGATCCAACGTGCAGTTCTTC
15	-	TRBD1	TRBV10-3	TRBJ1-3	CAISYRGTPGNTIYF	TGTGCCATCAGTTACAGGGGGACCCCTGGAAACACCATATATTTT
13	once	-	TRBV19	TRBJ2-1	CASSIVIRGDRFF	TGTGCCAGTAGTATAGTGATCAGGGGAGACAGGTTCTTC
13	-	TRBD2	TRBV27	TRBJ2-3	CASTTGGWDTQYF	TGTGCCAGCACCACCGGGGGGTGGGATACGCAGTATTTT
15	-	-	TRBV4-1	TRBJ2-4	CASSQLALAKNIQYF	TGCGCCAGCAGCCAACTTGCGCTAGCCAAAAACATTCAGTACTTC
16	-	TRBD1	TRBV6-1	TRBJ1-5	CASSEPDRGRGQPQHF	TGTGCCAGCAGTGAACCCGACAGGGGGCGTGGACAGCCCCAGCATTTT
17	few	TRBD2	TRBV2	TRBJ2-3	CARGRGASGRATDTQYF	TGTGCCAGGGGGAGGGGTGCTAGCGGGAGGGCCACAGATACGCAGTATTTT
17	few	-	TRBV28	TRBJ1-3	CASSLATRPLSGNTIYF	TGTGCCAGCAGTTTGGCGACACGACCCCTCTCTGGAAACACCATATATTTT
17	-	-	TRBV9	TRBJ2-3	CASSVAARGLITDTQYF	TGTGCCAGCAGCGTAGCGGCCAGGGGACTAATCACAGATACGCAGTATTTT
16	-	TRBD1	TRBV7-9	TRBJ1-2	CASSLGEGQANYGYTF	TGTGCCAGCAGCTTAGGGGAAGGACAGGCGAACTATGGCTACACCTTC
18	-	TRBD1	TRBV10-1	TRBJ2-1	CASSETSTGENSYNEQFF	TGCGCCAGCAGTGAGACATCTACAGGGGAAAATTCCTACAATGAGCAGTTCTTC
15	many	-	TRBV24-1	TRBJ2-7	CATSDPRPGGGEQYF	TGTGCCACCAGTGACCCCAGACCCGGCGGTGGCGAGCAGTACTTC
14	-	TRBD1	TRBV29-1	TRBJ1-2	CSVEDQGTGGGYTF	TGCAGCGTTGAAGATCAAGGGACAGGGGGTGGCTACACCTTC
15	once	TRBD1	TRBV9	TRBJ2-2	CASSVRDRATGELFF	TGTGCCAGCAGCGTCCGGGACAGGGCCACCGGGGAGCTGTTTTTT
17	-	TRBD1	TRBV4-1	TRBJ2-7	CASSQPSTGVYPYEQYF	TGCGCCAGCAGCCAACCATCGACAGGGGTTTATCCCTACGAGCAGTACTTC
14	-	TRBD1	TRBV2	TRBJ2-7	CASREGQGWDEQYF	TGTGCCAGCAGAGAAGGACAGGGGTGGGACGAGCAGTACTTC
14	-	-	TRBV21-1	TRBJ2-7	CASSKGGELYEQYF	TGTGCCAGCAGCAAAGGGGGGGAGCTCTACGAGCAGTACTTC
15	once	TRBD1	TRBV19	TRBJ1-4	CASSFLQGVNEKLFF	TGTGCCAGTAGTTTTCTACAGGGGGTTAATGAAAAACTGTTTTTT
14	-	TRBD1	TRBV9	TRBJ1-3	CASSGTTGMDTIYF	TGTGCCAGCAGCGGCACGACAGGGATGGACACCATATATTTT
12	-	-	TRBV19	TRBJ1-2	CASSIADYGYTF	TGTGCCAGTAGTATAGCAGACTATGGCTACACCTTC
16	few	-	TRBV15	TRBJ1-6	CATSRDGEIFNSPLHF	TGTGCCACCAGCAGAGATGGGGAGATTTTTAATTCACCCCTCCACTTT
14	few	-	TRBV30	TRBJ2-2	CAWSVGEGPGELFF	TGTGCCTGGAGCGTAGGGGAAGGACCCGGGGAGCTGTTTTTT
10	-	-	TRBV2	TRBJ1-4	CASRVEKLFF	TGTGCCAGCCGAGTGGAAAAACTGTTTTTT
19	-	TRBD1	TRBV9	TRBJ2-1	CASSAPPGQGTSSYNEQFF	TGTGCCAGCAGCGCCCCTCCGGGACAGGGGACAAGCTCCTACAATGAGCAGTTCTTC
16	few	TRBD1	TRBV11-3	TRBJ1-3	CASSTRDRASGNTIYF	TGTGCCAGCAGCACCCGGGACAGGGCTTCTGGAAACACCATATATTTT
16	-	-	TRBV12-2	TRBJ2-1	CASRLAESARRNEQFF	TGTGCAAGTCGCTTAGCGGAGTCGGCCCGAAGGAATGAGCAGTTCTTC
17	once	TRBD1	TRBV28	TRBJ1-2	CASSQVSGGLLNYGYTF	TGTGCCAGCAGTCAGGTTTCAGGGGGGCTACTTAACTATGGCTACACCTTC
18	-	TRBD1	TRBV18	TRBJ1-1	CASSPKPGQGVVNTEAFF	TGTGCCAGCTCACCGAAGCCGGGACAGGGGGTCGTGAACACTGAAGCTTTCTTT
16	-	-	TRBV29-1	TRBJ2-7	CSVAALEGRSSYEQYF	TGCAGCGTTGCAGCACTTGAGGGCAGGAGCTCCTACGAGCAGTACTTC
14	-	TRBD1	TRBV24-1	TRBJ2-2	CATSDHQGAGELFF	TGTGCCACCAGTGACCACCAGGGGGCCGGGGAGCTGTTTTTT
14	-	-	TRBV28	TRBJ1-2	CASSLPGARYGYTF	TGTGCCAGCAGTTTACCAGGGGCAAGGTATGGCTACACCTTC
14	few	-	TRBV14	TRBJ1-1	CASSQVGGGTEAFF	TGTGCCAGCAGCCAAGTGGGGGGTGGCACTGAAGCTTTCTTT
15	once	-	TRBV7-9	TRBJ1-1	CASSFGGVGDTEAFF	TGTGCCAGCAGCTTTGGGGGCGTGGGGGACACTGAAGCTTTCTTT
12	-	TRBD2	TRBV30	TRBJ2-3	CAWRPGGGTQYF	TGTGCCTGGAGGCCTGGGGGGGGTACGCAGTATTTT
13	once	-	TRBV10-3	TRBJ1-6	CAISDRDNSPLHF	TGTGCCATCAGTGACAGGGATAATTCACCCCTCCACTTT
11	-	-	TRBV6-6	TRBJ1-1	CAVRGRTEAFF	TGTGCCGTCAGGGGTCGCACTGAAGCTTTCTTT
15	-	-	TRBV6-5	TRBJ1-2	CASSYSRTALYGYTF	TGTGCCAGCAGTTACTCCCGGACAGCCTTATATGGCTACACCTTC
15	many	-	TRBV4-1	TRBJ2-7	CASSFPVRAIYEQYF	TGCGCCAGCAGCTTCCCGGTCAGGGCAATCTACGAGCAGTACTTC
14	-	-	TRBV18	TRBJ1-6	CASSPQEARSPLHF	TGTGCCAGCTCACCGCAGGAGGCTCGATCACCCCTCCACTTT
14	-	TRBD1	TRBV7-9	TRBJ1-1	CASSIRDSSPEAFF	TGTGCCAGCAGTATCCGGGACAGCTCCCCTGAAGCTTTCTTT
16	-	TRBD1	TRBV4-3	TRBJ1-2	CASSQEGAGGNYGYTF	TGCGCCAGCAGCCAAGAGGGGGCAGGGGGCAACTATGGCTACACCTTC
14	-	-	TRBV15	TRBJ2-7	CATSAARVSYEQYF	TGTGCCACCAGTGCCGCGAGAGTTTCCTACGAGCAGTACTTC
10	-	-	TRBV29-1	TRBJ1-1	CSVRGSEAFF	TGCAGCGTTAGGGGCTCTGAAGCTTTCTTT
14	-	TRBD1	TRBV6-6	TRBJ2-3	CASSWTGGPDTQYF	TGTGCCAGCAGTTGGACAGGGGGACCAGATACGCAGTATTTT
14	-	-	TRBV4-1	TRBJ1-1	CASSPSERHTEAFF	TGCGCCAGCAGCCCTTCGGAGAGGCACACTGAAGCTTTCTTT